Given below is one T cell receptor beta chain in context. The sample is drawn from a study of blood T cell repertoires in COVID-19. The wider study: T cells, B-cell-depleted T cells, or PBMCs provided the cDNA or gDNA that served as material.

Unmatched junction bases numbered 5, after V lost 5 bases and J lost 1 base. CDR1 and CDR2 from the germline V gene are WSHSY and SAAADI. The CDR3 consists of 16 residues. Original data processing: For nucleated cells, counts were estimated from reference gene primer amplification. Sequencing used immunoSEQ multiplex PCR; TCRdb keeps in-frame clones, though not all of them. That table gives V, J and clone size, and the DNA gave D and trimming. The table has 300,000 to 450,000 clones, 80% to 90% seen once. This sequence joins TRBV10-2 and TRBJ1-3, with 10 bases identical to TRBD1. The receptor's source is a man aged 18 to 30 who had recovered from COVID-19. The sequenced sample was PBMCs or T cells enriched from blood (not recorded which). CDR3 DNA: TGCGCCAGCAGTTGGACAGGGGGAGTATCTGGAAACACCATATATTTT. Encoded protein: CASSWTGGVSGNTIYF.